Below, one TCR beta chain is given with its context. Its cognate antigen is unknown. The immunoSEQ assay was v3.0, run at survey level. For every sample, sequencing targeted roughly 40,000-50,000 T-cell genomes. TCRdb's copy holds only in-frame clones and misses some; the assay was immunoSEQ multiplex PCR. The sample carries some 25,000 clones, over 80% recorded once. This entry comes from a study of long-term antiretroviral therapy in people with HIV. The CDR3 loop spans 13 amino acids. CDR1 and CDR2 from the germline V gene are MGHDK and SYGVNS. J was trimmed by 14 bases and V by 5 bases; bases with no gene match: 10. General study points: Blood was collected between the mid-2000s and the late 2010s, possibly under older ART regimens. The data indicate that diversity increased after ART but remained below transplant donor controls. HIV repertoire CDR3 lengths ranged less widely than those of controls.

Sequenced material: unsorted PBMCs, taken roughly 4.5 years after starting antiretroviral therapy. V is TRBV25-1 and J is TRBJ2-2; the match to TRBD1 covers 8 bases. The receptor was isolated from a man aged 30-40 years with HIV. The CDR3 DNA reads TGTGCCAGCAGTCGGAGGGGAGGACAGGGTCTGTTTTTT. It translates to CASSRRGGQGLFF.